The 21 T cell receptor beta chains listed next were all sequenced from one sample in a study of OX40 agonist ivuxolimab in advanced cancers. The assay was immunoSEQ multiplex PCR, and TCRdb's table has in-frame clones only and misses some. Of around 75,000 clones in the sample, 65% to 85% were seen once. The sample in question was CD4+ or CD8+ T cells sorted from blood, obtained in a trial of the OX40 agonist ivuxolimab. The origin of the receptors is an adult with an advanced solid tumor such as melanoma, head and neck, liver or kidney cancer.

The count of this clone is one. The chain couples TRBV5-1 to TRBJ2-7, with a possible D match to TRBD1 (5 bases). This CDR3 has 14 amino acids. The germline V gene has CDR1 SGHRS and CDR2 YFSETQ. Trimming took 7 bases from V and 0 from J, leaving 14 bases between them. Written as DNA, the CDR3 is TGCGCCAGCCGCGACGACAGTAGCTCCTACGAGCAGTACTTC. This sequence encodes CASRDDSSSYEQYF.

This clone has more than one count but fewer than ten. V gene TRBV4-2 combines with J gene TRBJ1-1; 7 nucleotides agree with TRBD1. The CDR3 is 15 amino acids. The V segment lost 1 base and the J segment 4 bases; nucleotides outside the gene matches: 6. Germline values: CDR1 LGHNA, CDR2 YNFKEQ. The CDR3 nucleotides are TGTGCCAGCAGCCAAGCCGACAGGGAGGGCACTGAAGCTTTCTTT. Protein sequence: CASSQADREGTEAFF.

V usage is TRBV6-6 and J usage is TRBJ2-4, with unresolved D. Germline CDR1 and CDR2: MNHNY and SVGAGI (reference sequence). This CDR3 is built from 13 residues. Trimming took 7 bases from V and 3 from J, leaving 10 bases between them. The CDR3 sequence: CASKPVGKNIQYF. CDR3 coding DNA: TGTGCCAGCAAACCCGTGGGCAAAAACATTCAGTACTTC.

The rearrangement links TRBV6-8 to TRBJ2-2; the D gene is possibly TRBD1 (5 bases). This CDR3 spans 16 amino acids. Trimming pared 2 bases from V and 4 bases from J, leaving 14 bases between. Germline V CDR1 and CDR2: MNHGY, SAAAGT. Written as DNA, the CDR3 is TGTGCCAGCAGTTACCCAGACAAGGGGCGCACCGGGGAGCTGTTTTTT. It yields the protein CASSYPDKGRTGELFF.

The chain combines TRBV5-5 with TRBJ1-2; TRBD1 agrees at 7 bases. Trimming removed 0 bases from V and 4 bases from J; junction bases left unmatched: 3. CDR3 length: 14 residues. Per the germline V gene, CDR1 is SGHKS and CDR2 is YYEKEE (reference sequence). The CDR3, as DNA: TGTGCCAGCAGCTTGGAGACAGGGAGCTATGGCTACACCTTC. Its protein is CASSLETGSYGYTF. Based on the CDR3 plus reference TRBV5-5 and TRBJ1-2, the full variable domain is DAGVTQSPTHLIKTRGQQVTLRCSPISGHKSVSWYQQVLGQGPQFIFQYYEKEERGRGNFPDRFSARQFPNYSSELNVNALLLGDSALYLCASSLETGSYGYTFGSGTRLTVV.

The CDR3 reads CASRTRLLAGGFQETQYF. In nucleotides, the CDR3 is TGTGCCAGCAGGACAAGACTTCTAGCGGGGGGCTTCCAAGAGACCCAGTACTTC. This chain joins TRBV27 and TRBJ2-5; 11 bases line up with TRBD2. With 6 bases clipped from V and 1 base from J, the junction kept 13 bases outside the gene matches. The CDR3 extends over 18 amino acids. The germline CDR1 and CDR2 sequences are MNHEY and SMNVEV (reference sequence).

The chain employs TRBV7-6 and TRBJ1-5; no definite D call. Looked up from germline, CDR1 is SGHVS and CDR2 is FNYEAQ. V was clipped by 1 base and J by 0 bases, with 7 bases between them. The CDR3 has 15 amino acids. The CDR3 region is CASSLEPDSNQPQHF. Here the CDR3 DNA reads TGTGCCAGCAGCTTAGAGCCGGATAGCAATCAGCCCCAGCATTTT.

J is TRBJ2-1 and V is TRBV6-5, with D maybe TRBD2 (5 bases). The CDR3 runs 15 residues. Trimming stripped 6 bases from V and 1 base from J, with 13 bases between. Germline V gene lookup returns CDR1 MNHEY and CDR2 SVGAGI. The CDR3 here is CASRSPSMSYNEQFF. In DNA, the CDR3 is TGTGCCAGCAGGTCACCTAGCATGTCCTACAATGAGCAGTTCTTC.

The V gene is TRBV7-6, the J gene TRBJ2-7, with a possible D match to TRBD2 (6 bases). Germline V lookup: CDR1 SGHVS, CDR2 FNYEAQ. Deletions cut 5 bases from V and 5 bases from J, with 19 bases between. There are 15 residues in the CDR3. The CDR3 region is CASSPSGLVGHEQYF. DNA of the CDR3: TGTGCCAGCAGCCCGAGCGGGTTGGTAGGGCACGAGCAGTACTTC.

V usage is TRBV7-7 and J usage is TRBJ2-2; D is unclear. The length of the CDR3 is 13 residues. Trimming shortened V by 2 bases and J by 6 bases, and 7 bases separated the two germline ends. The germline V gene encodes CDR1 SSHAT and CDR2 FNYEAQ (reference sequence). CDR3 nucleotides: TGTGCCAGCAGCTTAACCCTAGCCGGGGAGCTGTTTTTT. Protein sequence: CASSLTLAGELFF.

CDR3 region: CASSPGPSSNQPQHF. The DNA for the CDR3 is TGTGCCAGCTCACCTGGCCCCTCGAGCAATCAGCCCCAGCATTTT. V gene TRBV18 combines with J gene TRBJ1-5; D gene unclear. The germline gives CDR1 KGHSH, CDR2 LQKENI. The CDR3 has 15 amino acids. The germline V and J ends were trimmed by 3 bases and 1 base, with 10 bases remaining between them.

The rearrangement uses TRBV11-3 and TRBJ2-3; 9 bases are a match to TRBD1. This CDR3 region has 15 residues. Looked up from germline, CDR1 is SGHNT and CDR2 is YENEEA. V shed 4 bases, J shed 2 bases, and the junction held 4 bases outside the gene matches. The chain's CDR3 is CASSSGQGNTDTQYF. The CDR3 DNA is TGTGCCAGCAGCTCAGGACAGGGGAACACAGATACGCAGTATTTT.

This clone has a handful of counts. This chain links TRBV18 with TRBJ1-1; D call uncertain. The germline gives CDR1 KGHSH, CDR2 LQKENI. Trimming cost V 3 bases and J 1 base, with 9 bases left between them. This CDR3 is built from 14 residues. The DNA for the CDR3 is TGTGCCAGCTCACCCCTTAATCAGAACACTGAAGCTTTCTTT. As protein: CASSPLNQNTEAFF.

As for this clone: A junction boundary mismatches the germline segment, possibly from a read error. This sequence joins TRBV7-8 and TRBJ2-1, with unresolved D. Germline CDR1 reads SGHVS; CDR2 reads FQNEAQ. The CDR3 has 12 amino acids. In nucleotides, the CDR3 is TGTGCCAGCAGCCCGTCCTTCAATGAGCAGTTCTTC. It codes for CASSPSFNEQFF.

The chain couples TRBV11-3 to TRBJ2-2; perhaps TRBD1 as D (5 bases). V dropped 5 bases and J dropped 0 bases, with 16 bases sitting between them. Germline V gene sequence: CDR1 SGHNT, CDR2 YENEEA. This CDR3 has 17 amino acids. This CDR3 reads CASSPAGWLTNTGELFF. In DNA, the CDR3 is TGTGCCAGCAGCCCAGCAGGGTGGTTGACGAACACCGGGGAGCTGTTTTTT.

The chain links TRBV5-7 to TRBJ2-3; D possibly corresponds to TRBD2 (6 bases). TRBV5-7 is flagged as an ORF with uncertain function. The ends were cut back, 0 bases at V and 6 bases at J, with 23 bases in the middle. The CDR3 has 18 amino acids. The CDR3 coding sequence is TGTGCCAGCAGCTTGGCGGACGCGGGGCGGCCAGGGTGTGATACGCAGTATTTT. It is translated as CASSLADAGRPGCDTQYF.

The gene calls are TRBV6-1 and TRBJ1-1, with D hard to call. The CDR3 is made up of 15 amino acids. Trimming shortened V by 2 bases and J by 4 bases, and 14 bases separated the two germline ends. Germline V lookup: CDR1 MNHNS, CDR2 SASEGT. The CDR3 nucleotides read TGTGCCAGCAGTGAACGGAGGACTACGGGCACTGAAGCTTTCTTT. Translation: CASSERRTTGTEAFF.

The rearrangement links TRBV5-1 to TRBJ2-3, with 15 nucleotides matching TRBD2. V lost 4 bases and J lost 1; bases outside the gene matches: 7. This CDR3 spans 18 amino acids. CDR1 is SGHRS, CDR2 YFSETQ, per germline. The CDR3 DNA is TGCGCCAGCAGCGTGGGACTAGCGGGGGGTTTGCGCACAGATACGCAGTATTTT. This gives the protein CASSVGLAGGLRTDTQYF. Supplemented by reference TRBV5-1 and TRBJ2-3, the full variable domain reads KAGVTQTPRYLIKTRGQQVTLSCSPISGHRSVSWYQQTPGQGLQFLFEYFSETQRNKGNFPGRFSGRQFSNSRSEMNVSTLELGDSALYLCASSVGLAGGLRTDTQYFGPGTRLTVL.

The CDR3 nucleotides read TGTGCCAGCAGCTTAGGCCTCGGCGGGTATACCTACAATGAGCAGTTCTTC. This codes for CASSLGLGGYTYNEQFF. The V call is TRBV7-9, the J call TRBJ2-1; weak D call: TRBD2 (5 bases). CDR1 and CDR2 (germline): SEHNR, FQNEAQ (reference sequence). The V end was cut by 1 base, the J end by 2 bases, with 15 bases between. The CDR3 spans 17 residues.

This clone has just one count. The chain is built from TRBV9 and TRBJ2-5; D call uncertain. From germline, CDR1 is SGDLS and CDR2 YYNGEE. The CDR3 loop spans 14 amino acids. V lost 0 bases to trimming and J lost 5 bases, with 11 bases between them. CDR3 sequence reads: CASSVDGTVETQYF. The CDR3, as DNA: TGTGCCAGCAGCGTAGATGGAACCGTGGAGACCCAGTACTTC.

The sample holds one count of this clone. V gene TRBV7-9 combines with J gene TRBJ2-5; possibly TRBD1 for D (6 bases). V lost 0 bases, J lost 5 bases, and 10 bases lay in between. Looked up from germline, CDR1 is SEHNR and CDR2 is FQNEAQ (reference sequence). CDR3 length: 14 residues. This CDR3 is CASSLAQGGETQYF. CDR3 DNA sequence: TGTGCCAGCAGCTTAGCGCAAGGGGGTGAGACCCAGTACTTC.